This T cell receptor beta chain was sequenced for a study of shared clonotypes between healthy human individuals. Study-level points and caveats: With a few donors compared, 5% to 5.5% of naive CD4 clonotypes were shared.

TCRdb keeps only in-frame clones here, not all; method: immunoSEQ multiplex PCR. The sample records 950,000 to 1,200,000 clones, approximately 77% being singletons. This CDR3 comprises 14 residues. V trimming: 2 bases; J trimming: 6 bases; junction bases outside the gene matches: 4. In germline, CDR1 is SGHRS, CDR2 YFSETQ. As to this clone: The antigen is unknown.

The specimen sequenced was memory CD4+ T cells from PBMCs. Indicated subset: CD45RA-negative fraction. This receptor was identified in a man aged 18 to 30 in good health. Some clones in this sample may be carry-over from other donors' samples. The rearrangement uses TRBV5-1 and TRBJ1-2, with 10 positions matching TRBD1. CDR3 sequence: CASSLGDRGNGYTF. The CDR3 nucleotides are TGCGCCAGCAGCTTAGGGGACAGGGGAAATGGCTACACCTTC.